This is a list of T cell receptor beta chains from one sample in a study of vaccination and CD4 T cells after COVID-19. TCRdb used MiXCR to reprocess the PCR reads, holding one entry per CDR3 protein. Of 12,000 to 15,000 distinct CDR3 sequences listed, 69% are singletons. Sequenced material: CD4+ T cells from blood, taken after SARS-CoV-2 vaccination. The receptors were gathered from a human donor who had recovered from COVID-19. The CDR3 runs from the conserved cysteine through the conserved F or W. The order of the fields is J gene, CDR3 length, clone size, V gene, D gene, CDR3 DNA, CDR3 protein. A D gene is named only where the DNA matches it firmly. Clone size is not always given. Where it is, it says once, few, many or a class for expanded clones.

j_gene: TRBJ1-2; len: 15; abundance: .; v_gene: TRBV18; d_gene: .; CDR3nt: TGTGCCAGCTCACCTACAGGGCAGGGTCACTATGGCTACACCTTC; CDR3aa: CASSPTGQGHYGYTF
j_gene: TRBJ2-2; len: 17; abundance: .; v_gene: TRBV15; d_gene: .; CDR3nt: TGTGCCACCAGCAGAGATGGTAGCGCCTCGAACACCGGGGAGCTGTTTTTT; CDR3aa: CATSRDGSASNTGELFF
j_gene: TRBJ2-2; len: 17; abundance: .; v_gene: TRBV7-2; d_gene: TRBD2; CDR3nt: TGTGCCAGCAGCCGGCGGGGGTTTAGCGGGCGTTTGGGGGAGCTGTTTTTT; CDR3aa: CASSRRGFSGRLGELFF
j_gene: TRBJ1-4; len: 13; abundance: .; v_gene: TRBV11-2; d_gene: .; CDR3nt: TGTGCCAGCAGCTTAGATCGTATTGGAAAACTGTTTTTT; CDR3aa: CASSLDRIGKLFF
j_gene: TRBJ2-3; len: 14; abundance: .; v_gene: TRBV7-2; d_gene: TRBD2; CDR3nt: TGTGCCAGCAGCTTAGCCCGGACTAGTGGTACGCAGTATTTT; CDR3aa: CASSLARTSGTQYF
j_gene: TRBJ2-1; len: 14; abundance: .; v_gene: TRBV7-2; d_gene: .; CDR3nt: TGTGCCAGCAGCCTCAGGGGCCTCTACAATGAGCAGTTCTTC; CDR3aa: CASSLRGLYNEQFF
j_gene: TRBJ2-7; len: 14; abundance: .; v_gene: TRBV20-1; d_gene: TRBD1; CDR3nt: TGCAGTGCTAGTAACGAGGGGGCGAGCTACGAGCAGTACTTC; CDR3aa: CSASNEGASYEQYF
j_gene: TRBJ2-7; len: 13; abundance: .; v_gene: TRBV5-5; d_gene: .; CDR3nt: TGTGCCAGCAGCTTGAGTCAGGTCTACGAGCAGTACTTC; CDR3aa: CASSLSQVYEQYF
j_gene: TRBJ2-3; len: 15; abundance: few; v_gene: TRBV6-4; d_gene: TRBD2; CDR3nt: TGTGCCAGCAGTGAGGGGCGGGAGGTGACGGATACGCAGTATTTT; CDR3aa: CASSEGREVTDTQYF
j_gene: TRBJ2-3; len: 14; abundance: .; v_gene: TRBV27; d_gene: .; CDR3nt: TGTGCCAGCAGTTTTCAAGCTTCGGCCGATACGCAGTATTTT; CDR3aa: CASSFQASADTQYF
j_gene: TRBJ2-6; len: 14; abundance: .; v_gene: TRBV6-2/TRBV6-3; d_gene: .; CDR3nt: TGTGCCAGCAGCCGCAACTCTGGGGCCAACGTCCTGACTTTC; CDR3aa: CASSRNSGANVLTF
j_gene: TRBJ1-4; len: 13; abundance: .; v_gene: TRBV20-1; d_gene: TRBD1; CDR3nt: TGCAGTGCTCTGACAGGGGCGAGTGAAAAACTGTTTTTT; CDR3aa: CSALTGASEKLFF
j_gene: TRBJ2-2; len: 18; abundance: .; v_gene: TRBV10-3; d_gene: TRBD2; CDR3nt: TGTGCCATCAGTGAGTCGCTAGCGGGAGGTCCGGGCACCGGGGAGCTGTTTTTT; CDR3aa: CAISESLAGGPGTGELFF
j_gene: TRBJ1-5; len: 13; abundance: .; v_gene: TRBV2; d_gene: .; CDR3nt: TGTGCCAGCAGTGGGTCTAGCAATCAGCCCCAGCATTTT; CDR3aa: CASSGSSNQPQHF
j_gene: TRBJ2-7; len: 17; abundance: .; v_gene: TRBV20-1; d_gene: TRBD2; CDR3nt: TGCAGTGCTAGAACAACACTGGGGGGCGGGAGGACCTACGAGCAGTACTTC; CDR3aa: CSARTTLGGGRTYEQYF